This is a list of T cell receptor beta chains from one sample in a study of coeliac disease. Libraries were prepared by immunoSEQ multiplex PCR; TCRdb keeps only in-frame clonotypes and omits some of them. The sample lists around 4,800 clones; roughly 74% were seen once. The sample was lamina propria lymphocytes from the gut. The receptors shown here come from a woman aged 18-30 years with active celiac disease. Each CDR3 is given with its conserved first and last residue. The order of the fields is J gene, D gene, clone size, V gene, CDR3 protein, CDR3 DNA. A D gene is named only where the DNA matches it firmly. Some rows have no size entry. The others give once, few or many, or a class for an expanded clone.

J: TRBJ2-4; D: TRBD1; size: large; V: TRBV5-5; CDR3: CASSCPAGTECNIQYF; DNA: TGTGCCAGCAGCTGCCCCGCCGGGACAGAGTGTAACATTCAGTACTTC
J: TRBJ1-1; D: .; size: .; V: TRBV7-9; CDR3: CASSHGGLNTEAFF; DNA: TGTGCCAGCAGCCACGGGGGACTGAACACTGAAGCTTTCTTT
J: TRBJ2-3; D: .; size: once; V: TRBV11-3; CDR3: CASSLTGSTDTQYF; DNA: TGTGCCAGCAGCTTGACGGGGAGCACAGATACGCAGTATTTT
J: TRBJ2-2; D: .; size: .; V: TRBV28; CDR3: CASSFQGNTGELFF; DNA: TGTGCCAGCAGTTTCCAGGGTAACACCGGGGAGCTGTTTTTT
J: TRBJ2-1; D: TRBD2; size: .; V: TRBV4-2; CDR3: CASSQLLAGYNEQFF; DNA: TGTGCCAGCAGCCAATTACTAGCGGGTTACAATGAGCAGTTCTTC
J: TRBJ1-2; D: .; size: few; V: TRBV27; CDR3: CASSSGGYGYTF; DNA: TGTGCCAGCAGTTCCGGGGGCTATGGCTACACCTTC
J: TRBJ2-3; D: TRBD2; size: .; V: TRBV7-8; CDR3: CASSLGPGGVADTQYF; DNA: TGTGCCAGCAGCTTAGGACCGGGAGGAGTGGCAGATACGCAGTATTTT
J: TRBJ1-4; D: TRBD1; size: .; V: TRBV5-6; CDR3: CASSSTGGRTNEKLFF; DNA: TGTGCCAGCAGCTCGACAGGGGGTAGGACTAATGAAAAACTGTTTTTT
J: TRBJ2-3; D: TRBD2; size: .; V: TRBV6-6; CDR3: CASSPILAGGVHTQYF; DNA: TGTGCCAGCAGTCCGATTCTAGCGGGGGGAGTCCATACGCAGTATTTT
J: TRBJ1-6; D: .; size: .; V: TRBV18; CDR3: CASSPGRDSPLHF; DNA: TGTGCCAGCTCACCAGGGCGGGATTCACCCCTCCACTTT
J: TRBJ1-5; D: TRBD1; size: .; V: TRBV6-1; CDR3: CASSVQGAIHQPQHF; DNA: TGTGCCAGCAGTGTACAGGGGGCCATACATCAGCCCCAGCATTTT
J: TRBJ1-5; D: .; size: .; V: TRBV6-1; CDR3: CASRGDSNQPQHF; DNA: TGTGCCAGCAGGGGAGACAGCAATCAGCCCCAGCATTTT
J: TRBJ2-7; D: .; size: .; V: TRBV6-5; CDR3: CASSYSFREKQYF; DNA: TGTGCCAGCAGTTACTCGTTTAGGGAGAAGCAGTACTTC
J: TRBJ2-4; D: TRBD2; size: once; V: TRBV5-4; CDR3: CASSLRLAGDLNIQYF; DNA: TGTGCCAGCAGCCTAAGACTAGCGGGAGACCTAAACATTCAGTACTTC
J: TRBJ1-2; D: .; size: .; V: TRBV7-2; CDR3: CASSRSSSGKTYGYTF; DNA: TGTGCCAGCAGCCGCAGCAGCAGCGGAAAGACCTATGGCTACACCTTC
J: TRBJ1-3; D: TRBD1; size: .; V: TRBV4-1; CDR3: CASSQESGGNTIYF; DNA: TGCGCCAGCAGCCAAGAATCAGGGGGGAACACCATATATTTT
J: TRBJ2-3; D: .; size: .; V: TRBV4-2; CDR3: CASRSGLAPDTQYF; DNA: TGTGCCAGCAGATCCGGGCTAGCTCCAGATACGCAGTATTTT
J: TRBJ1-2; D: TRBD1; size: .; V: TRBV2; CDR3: CASSSRQGARSYGYTF; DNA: TGTGCCAGCAGCTCTAGACAGGGGGCCCGGAGCTATGGCTACACCTTC
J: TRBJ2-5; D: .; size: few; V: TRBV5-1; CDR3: CASSLQRAAQETQYF; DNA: TGCGCCAGCAGCTTACAGCGGGCAGCCCAAGAGACCCAGTACTTC
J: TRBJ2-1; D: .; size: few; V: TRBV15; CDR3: CATSRDPGHYFF; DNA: TGTGCCACCAGCAGAGATCCGGGACATTACTTCTTC
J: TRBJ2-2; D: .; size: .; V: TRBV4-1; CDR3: CASSQTPGVGTGELFF; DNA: TGCGCCAGCAGCCAAACCCCGGGGGTTGGCACCGGGGAGCTGTTTTTT
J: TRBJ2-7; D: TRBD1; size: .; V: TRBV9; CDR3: CASSGTGSNEQYF; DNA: TGTGCCAGCAGCGGGACAGGGTCTAACGAGCAGTACTTC
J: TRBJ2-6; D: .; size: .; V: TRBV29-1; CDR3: CSVSQGAGANVLTF; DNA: TGCAGCGTTTCCCAGGGTGCCGGGGCCAACGTCCTGACTTTC
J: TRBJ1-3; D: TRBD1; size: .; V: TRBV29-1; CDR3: CSVRDRASRGDTIYF; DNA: TGCAGCGTCCGGGACAGAGCCTCCCGCGGGGACACCATATATTTT
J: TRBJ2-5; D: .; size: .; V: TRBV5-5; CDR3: CASSLLVSQGLQETQYF; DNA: TGTGCCAGCAGCTTGTTAGTCTCCCAGGGGCTACAAGAGACCCAGTACTTC
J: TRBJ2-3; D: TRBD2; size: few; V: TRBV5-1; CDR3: CASSLELAGAGTDTQYF; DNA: TGCGCCAGCAGCTTGGAGCTAGCGGGGGCCGGCACAGATACGCAGTATTTT
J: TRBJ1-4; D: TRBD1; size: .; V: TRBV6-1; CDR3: CASSEGGTGVEKLFF; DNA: TGTGCCAGCAGTGAAGGGGGGACAGGGGTGGAAAAACTGTTTTTT
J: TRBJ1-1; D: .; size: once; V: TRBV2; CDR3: CASSGGHFEAFF; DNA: TGTGCCAGCAGCGGCGGCCACTTTGAAGCTTTCTTT
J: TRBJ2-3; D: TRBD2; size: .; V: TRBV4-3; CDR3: CASSFERGGADTQYF; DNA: TGCGCCAGCAGCTTTGAGCGGGGGGGCGCAGATACGCAGTATTTT
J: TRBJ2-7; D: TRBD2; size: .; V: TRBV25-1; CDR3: CASSEPGLAGEQYF; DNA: TGTGCCAGCAGTGAACCGGGACTAGCGGGTGAGCAGTACTTC
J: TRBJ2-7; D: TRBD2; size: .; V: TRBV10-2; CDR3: CASSEGLAGVLSHYEQYF; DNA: TGCGCCAGCAGTGAGGGACTAGCGGGAGTCCTTAGTCACTACGAGCAGTACTTC
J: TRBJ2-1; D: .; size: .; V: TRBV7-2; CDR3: CASSFGLEQFF; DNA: TGTGCCAGCAGCTTTGGGCTAGAGCAGTTCTTC
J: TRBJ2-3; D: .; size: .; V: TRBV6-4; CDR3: CASSAGDDTDTQYF; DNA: TGTGCCAGCAGTGCAGGGGACGACACAGATACGCAGTATTTT
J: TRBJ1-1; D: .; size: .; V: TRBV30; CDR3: CAWSIGSMNTEAFF; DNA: TGTGCCTGGAGTATCGGGTCCATGAACACTGAAGCTTTCTTT
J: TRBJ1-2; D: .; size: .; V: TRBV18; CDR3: CASSPIDQGSGYTF; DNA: TGTGCCAGCTCACCCATCGATCAGGGTAGTGGCTACACCTTC
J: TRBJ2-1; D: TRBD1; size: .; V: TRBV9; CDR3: CASSAGDRYSYNEQFF; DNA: TGTGCCAGCAGCGCCGGGGACAGGTATTCCTACAATGAGCAGTTCTTC
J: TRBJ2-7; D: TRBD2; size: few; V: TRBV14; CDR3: CASSQWTSASYEQYF; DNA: TGTGCCAGCAGCCAATGGACTAGCGCCTCCTACGAGCAGTACTTC
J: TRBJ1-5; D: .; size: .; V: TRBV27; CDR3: CASSMSFLSNQPQHF; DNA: TGTGCCAGCAGTATGTCGTTTCTGAGCAATCAGCCCCAGCATTTT
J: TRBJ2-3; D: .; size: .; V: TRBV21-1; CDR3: CASRTSPTDAQYF; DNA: TGTGCCAGCAGAACTAGCCCAACGGACGCGCAGTATTTT
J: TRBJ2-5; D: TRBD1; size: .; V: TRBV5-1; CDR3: CASSLTGGKLETQYF; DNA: TGCGCCAGCAGCTTGACAGGGGGCAAACTAGAGACCCAGTACTTC
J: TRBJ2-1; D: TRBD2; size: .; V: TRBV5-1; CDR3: CASSLAPGLAGNEQFF; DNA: TGCGCCAGCAGCTTGGCACCGGGACTAGCTGGCAATGAGCAGTTCTTC
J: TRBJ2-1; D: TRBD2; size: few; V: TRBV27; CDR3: CASSLKPSGYNEQFF; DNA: TGTGCCAGCAGTTTAAAGCCTAGCGGGTACAATGAGCAGTTCTTC
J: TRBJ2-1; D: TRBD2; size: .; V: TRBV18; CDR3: CASSPPGTSGGGVKEQFF; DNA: TGTGCCAGCTCACCACCCGGGACTAGCGGGGGGGGAGTTAAAGAGCAGTTCTTC
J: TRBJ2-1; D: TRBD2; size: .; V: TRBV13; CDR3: CASSEGLALSNEQFF; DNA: TGTGCCAGCAGCGAGGGACTAGCGCTTTCCAATGAGCAGTTCTTC
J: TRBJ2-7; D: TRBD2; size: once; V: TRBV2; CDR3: CAKAGTNPYEQYF; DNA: TGTGCCAAGGCGGGGACTAATCCCTACGAGCAGTACTTC
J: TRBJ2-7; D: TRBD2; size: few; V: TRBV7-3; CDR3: CASSASGGAGEQYF; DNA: TGTGCCAGCAGCGCTAGCGGGGGGGCTGGGGAGCAGTACTTC
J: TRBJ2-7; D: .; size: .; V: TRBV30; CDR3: CAWSVKPGGGQGLDEQYF; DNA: TGTGCCTGGAGTGTAAAACCGGGTGGTGGCCAGGGCCTGGACGAGCAGTACTTC
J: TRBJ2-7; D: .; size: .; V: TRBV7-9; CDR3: CASSLALMGGQYF; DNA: TGTGCCAGCAGCTTAGCGCTAATGGGGGGGCAGTACTTC
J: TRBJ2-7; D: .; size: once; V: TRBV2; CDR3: CATIAQFHSYEQYF; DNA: TGTGCCACCATAGCGCAATTCCACTCCTACGAGCAGTACTTC
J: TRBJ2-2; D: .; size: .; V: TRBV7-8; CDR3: CASSLTGANTGELFF; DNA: TGTGCCAGCAGCCTTACGGGGGCGAACACCGGGGAGCTGTTTTTT
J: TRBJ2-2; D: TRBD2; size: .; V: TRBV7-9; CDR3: CASSPAWGGSYTGELFF; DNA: TGTGCCAGCAGCCCGGCTTGGGGAGGGAGTTACACCGGGGAGCTGTTTTTT